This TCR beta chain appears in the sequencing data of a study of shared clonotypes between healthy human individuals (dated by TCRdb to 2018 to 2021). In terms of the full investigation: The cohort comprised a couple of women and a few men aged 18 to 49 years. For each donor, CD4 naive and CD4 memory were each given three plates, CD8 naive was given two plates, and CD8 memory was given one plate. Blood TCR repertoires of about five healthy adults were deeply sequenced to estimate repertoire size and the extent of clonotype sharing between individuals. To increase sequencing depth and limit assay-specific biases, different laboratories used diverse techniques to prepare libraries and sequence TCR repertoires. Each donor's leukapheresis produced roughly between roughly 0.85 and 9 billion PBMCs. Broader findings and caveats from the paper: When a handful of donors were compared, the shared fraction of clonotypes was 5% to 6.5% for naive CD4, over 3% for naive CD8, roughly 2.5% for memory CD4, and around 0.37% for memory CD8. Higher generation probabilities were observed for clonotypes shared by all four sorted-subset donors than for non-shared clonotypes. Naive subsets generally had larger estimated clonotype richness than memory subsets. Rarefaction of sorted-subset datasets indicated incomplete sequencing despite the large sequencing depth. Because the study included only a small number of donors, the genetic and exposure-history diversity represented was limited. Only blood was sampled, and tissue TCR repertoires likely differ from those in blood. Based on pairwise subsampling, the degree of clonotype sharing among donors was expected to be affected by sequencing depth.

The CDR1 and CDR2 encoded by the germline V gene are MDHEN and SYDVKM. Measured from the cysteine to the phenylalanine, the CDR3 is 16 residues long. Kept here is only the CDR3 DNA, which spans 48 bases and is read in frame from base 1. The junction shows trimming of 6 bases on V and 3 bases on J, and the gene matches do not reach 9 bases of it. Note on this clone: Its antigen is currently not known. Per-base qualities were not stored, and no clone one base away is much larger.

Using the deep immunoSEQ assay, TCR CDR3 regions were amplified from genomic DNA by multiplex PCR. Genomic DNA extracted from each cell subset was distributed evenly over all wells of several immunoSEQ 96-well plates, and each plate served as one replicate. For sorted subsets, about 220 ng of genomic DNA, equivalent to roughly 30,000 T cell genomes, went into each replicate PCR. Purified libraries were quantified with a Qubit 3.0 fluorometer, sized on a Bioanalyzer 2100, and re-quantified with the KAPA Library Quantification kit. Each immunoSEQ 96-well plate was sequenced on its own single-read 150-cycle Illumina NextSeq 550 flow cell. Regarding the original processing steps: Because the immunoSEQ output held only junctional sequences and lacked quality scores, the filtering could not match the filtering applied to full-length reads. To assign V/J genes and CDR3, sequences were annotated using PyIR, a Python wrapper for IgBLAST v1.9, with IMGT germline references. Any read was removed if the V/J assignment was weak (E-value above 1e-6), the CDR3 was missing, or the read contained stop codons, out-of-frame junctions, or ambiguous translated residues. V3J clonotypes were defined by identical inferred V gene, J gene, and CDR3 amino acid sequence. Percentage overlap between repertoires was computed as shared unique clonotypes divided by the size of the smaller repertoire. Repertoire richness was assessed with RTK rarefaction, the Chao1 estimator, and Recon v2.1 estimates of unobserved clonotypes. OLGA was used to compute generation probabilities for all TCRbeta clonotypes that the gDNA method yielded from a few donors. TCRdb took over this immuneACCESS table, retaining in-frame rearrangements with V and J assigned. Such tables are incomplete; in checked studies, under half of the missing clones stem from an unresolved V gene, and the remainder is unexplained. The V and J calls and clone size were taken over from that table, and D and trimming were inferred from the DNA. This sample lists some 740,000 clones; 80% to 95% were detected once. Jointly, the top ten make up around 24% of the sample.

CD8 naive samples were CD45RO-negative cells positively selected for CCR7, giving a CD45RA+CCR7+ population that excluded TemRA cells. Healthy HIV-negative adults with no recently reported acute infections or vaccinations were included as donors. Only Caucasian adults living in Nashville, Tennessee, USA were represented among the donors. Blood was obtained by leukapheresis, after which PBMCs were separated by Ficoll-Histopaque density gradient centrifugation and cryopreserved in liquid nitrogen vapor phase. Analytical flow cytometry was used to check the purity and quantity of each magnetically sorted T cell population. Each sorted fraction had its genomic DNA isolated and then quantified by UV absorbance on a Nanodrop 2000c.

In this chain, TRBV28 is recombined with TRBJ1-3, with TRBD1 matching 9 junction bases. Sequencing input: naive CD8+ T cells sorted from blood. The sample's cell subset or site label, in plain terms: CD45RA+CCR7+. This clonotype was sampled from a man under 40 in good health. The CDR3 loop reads CASRETGGASGNTIYF. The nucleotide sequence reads TGTGCCAGCAGGGAAACAGGGGGCGCGAGTGGAAACACCATATATTTT.